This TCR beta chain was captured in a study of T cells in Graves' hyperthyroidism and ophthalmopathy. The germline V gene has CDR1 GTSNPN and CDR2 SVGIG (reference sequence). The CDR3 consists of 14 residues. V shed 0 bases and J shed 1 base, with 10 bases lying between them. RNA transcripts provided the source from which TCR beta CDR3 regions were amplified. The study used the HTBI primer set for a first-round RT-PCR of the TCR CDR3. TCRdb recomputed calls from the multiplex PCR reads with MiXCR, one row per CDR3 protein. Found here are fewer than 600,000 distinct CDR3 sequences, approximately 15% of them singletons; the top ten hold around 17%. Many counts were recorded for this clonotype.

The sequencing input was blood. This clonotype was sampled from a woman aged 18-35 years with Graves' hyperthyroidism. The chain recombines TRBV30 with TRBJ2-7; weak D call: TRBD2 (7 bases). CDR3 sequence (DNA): TGTGCCTGGAGTGTAGGGGGGGCGTCCTACGAGCAGTACTTC. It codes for CAWSVGGASYEQYF.